One sample yielded the 26 T cell receptor beta chains listed below, sequenced in a study of CD8+ T cells in alopecia areata. Extraction and reverse transcription of RNA yielded cDNA as the sequencing template. Measured with immunoSEQ multiplex PCR; TCRdb has only the in-frame clones, and not every one. Of over 70,000 clones in the sample, around 65% were seen once. As for treatment: oral pan-JAK inhibitor, 5-10 mg twice daily. Sequencing was performed on CD8+ T cells sorted from blood, taken at week 24, from a patient treated with tofacitinib. The receptors were gathered from a human donor with alopecia areata.

The chain employs TRBV6-5 and TRBJ2-7; D ambiguous. V was trimmed by 4 bases and J by 2 bases, leaving 9 bases between them. The germline gives CDR1 MNHEY, CDR2 SVGAGI. CDR3 length equals 13 residues. CDR3 DNA: TGTGCCAGCAGTTTAACACTGGCCTACGAGCAGTACTTC. Translated: CASSLTLAYEQYF.

Written as DNA, the CDR3 is TGTGCCTGGAGTGCAACTTACAATGAGCAGTTCTTC. Protein product: CAWSATYNEQFF. The chain uses TRBV30 and TRBJ2-1; D gene unclear. CDR1 is GTSNPN, CDR2 SVGIG, per germline (reference sequence). This CDR3 is 12 amino acids long. The V gene lost 1 base and the J gene lost 4 bases, with 5 bases spanning the gap. The whole variable domain, remainder taken from reference TRBV30 and TRBJ2-1, is SQTIHQWPATLVQPVGSPLSLECTVEGTSNPNLYWYRQAAGRGLQLLFYSVGIGQISSEVPQNLSASRPQDRQFILSSKKLLLSDSGFYLCAWSATYNEQFFGPGTRLTVL.

This chain connects TRBV4-1 to TRBJ2-1; D may be TRBD2 (5 bases). Germline V gene sequence: CDR1 MGHRA, CDR2 YSYEKL. Deletions cut 4 bases from V and 12 bases from J, with 13 bases between. The CDR3 covers 12 residues. The CDR3 region is CASSPEGRGQFF. In DNA, the CDR3 is TGCGCCAGCAGCCCAGAGGGCCGGGGGCAGTTCTTC.

This chain links TRBV5-1 with TRBJ1-2, with TRBD1 as a possible D gene (6 bases). Germline loops: CDR1 SGHRS, CDR2 YFSETQ. The CDR3 contains 15 residues. V was pared by 3 bases and J by 0 bases, with 12 bases between. The CDR3 bases are TGCGCCAGCAGCTCCTGGACAGAATCTAACTATGGCTACACCTTC. It translates to CASSSWTESNYGYTF.

V is TRBV5-1 and J is TRBJ1-2; 9 bases are shared with TRBD1. Germline V gene data show CDR1 as SGHRS and CDR2 as YFSETQ. V lost 7 bases to trimming and J lost 7 bases; unmatched junction nucleotides: 14. The length of the CDR3 is 15 residues. The CDR3 here is CASVTTPGQGVGYTF. CDR3 DNA: TGCGCCAGCGTCACCACCCCGGGACAGGGTGTTGGCTACACCTTC.

This chain connects TRBV27 to TRBJ1-2; a possible D gene is TRBD1 (6 bases). With 1 base removed from V and 6 bases from J, the gap between germline ends came to 18 bases. The CDR3 extends over 16 amino acids. Germline V gene data show CDR1 as MNHEY and CDR2 as SMNVEV (reference sequence). CDR3 sequence: CASSLFSGATGNGYTF. The CDR3, as DNA: TGTGCCAGCAGTTTATTCTCGGGGGCAACAGGGAATGGCTACACCTTC.

In its sample, this clone was seen a few times. The rearrangement joins TRBV5-6 to TRBJ2-5, with 7 nucleotides matching TRBD1. Germline V gene data show CDR1 as SGHDT and CDR2 as YYEEEE. The CDR3 extends over 13 amino acids. Germline trimming cut 4 bases from V and 4 bases from J; bases unmatched to any gene: 4. The CDR3 sequence: CASSQQGVETQYF. DNA of the CDR3: TGTGCCAGCAGCCAGCAGGGGGTAGAGACCCAGTACTTC.

V usage is TRBV7-9 and J usage is TRBJ2-3; D is uncertain. Germline CDR1 and CDR2: SEHNR and FQNEAQ (reference sequence). The CDR3 sequence is 15 residues long. Trimming shortened V by 3 bases and J by 4 bases, and 14 bases separated the two germline ends. The CDR3 spells CASSFEQLVADTQYF. CDR3 coding DNA: TGTGCCAGCAGCTTCGAACAGTTGGTGGCAGATACGCAGTATTTT.

This clone occurred once. CDR3 DNA: TGTGCCAGCACCCCCGGGGGACTAGACGGAGAGACCCAGTACTTC. Its translation: CASTPGGLDGETQYF. The rearrangement joins TRBV5-4 to TRBJ2-5, with TRBD2 matching over 8 bases. The junction had 11 bases not matched to a gene; V was cut back by 6 bases and J by 4 bases. The CDR3 is made up of 15 amino acids. The germline CDR1 and CDR2 sequences are SGHNT and YYREEE (reference sequence).

The V gene is TRBV7-3, the J gene TRBJ2-1, with TRBD1 matching over 8 bases. This CDR3 comprises 15 residues. Per germline, CDR1 SGHTA and CDR2 FQGTGA. V trimming: 5 bases; J trimming: 8 bases; junction bases outside the gene matches: 11. CDR3 DNA sequence: TGTGCCAGCAGCCCCTTTGACAGGGGAGGCGATGAGCAGTTCTTC. It translates to CASSPFDRGGDEQFF.

V and J are TRBV27 and TRBJ2-1; the D is unclear. Germline V gene data show CDR1 as MNHEY and CDR2 as SMNVEV (reference sequence). The CDR3 has 13 amino acids. V was trimmed by 2 bases and J by 10 bases, leaving 12 bases between them. This CDR3 reads CASSLSWVAEQFF. Here the CDR3 DNA reads TGTGCCAGCAGTTTAAGTTGGGTTGCGGAGCAGTTCTTC.

The rearrangement uses TRBV7-9 and TRBJ2-3; D possibly corresponds to TRBD2 (5 bases). The V gene lost 5 bases and the J gene lost 4 bases, with 13 bases spanning the gap. CDR1 SEHNR and CDR2 FQNEAQ come from the germline V gene (reference sequence). This CDR3 has 14 amino acids. This chain's CDR3 is CASSPPGKADTQYF. CDR3 DNA: TGTGCCAGCAGCCCGCCGGGGAAGGCAGATACGCAGTATTTT.

The rearrangement links TRBV2 to TRBJ2-3; 10 bases match TRBD2. Germline CDR1 SNHLY, CDR2 FYNNEI. V lost 3 bases and J lost 4; bases outside the gene matches: 4. The CDR3 extends over 15 amino acids. The CDR3 nucleotides are TGTGCCAGCAGTGACGGGCTAGCGGGAGCAGATACGCAGTATTTT. Protein: CASSDGLAGADTQYF.

Points on this clone: Other DNA sequences within the sample encode an identical CDR3. The chain recombines TRBV5-1 with TRBJ1-1, with D possibly TRBD1 on 6 matching bases. The length of the CDR3 is 13 residues. Trimming cost V 2 bases and J 5 bases, with 10 bases left between them. From germline, CDR1 is SGHRS and CDR2 YFSETQ. CDR3 DNA: TGCGCCAGCAGCTTAGGGGGAGGAACTGAAGCTTTCTTT. Translation: CASSLGGGTEAFF.

The genes are TRBV4-3 and TRBJ2-7; 10 bases map to TRBD2. CDR3 length: 14 residues. Losses at the gene ends were 2 bases for V and 2 bases for J; bases not matched to a gene: 0. Germline loops: CDR1 LGHNA, CDR2 YSLEER. In DNA form, the CDR3 reads TGCGCCAGCAGCCAAACTAGCGGGGCCTACGAGCAGTACTTC. Translated: CASSQTSGAYEQYF.

This clone was found a few times. The J gene is TRBJ2-2, the V gene TRBV5-1, with D possibly called TRBD1 or TRBD2 (5 bases each). The CDR3 runs 13 residues. Germline V CDR1 and CDR2: SGHRS, YFSETQ. V lost 0 bases to trimming and J lost 11 bases, with 11 bases between them. The CDR3 spells CASSLEGTVELFF. CDR3 DNA sequence: TGCGCCAGCAGCTTGGAGGGGACGGTAGAGCTGTTTTTT.

This clone was found a few times. The chain links TRBV7-9 to TRBJ2-3; D unclear. This CDR3 comprises 13 residues. Trimming cost V 2 bases and J 10 bases, with 13 bases left between them. Germline lookup yields CDR1 SEHNR and CDR2 FQNEAQ (reference sequence). As DNA, the CDR3 is TGTGCCAGCAGCTTACGTCCTGAGTGGGCGCAGTATTTT. Translating gives CASSLRPEWAQYF.

V usage is TRBV7-2 and J usage is TRBJ1-1, with 7 bases fitting TRBD1. After removal of 6 bases from V and 5 bases from J, the junction contained 6 bases not matched to a gene. Per the germline V gene, CDR1 is SGHTA and CDR2 is FQGNSA. The CDR3 contains 13 residues. CDR3 residues: CASRSDRVTEAFF. DNA of the CDR3: TGTGCCAGCAGGTCCGACAGGGTTACTGAAGCTTTCTTT.

This clone was observed a few times. CDR3 sequence: CASSLEADRTYEQYF. DNA of the CDR3: TGCGCCAGCAGCTTGGAGGCGGACAGGACCTACGAGCAGTACTTC. The rearrangement joins TRBV5-1 to TRBJ2-7, with 7 bases matching TRBD1. The CDR3 runs 15 residues. The germline gives CDR1 SGHRS, CDR2 YFSETQ. V was pared by 0 bases and J by 2 bases, with 5 bases of the junction left unmatched.

This clone came up once. The V and J genes are TRBV27 and TRBJ2-7; 12 bases align to TRBD1. This CDR3 contains 14 residues. In germline, CDR1 is MNHEY, CDR2 SMNVEV (reference sequence). J lost 7 bases, V lost 7 bases, and 8 bases had no gene match. This CDR3 is CASTLGQGAGEQYF. The CDR3 DNA sequence: TGTGCCAGCACCCTGGGACAGGGGGCGGGGGAGCAGTACTTC.

This clone came up a few times. This sequence joins TRBV9 and TRBJ2-5; the match to TRBD2 covers 8 bases. In germline, CDR1 is SGDLS, CDR2 YYNGEE. This CDR3 has 15 amino acids. V lost 2 bases and J lost 1; bases outside the gene matches: 4. The DNA for the CDR3 is TGTGCCAGCAGCGTTAGTAGCGGGACCCAAGAGACCCAGTACTTC. Protein product: CASSVSSGTQETQYF.

The DNA for the CDR3 is TGTGCCAGCAGTGAAGCGGTTATGGCCGACACCCAAGAGACCCAGTACTTC. Translated: CASSEAVMADTQETQYF. V and J are TRBV6-1 and TRBJ2-5; D gene uncertain. Trimming took off 0 bases at V and 1 base at J, with 15 bases between the two ends. The length of the CDR3 is 17 residues. The germline V gene encodes CDR1 MNHNS and CDR2 SASEGT.

The chain recombines TRBV7-2 with TRBJ2-1; 12 nucleotides line up with TRBD2. The ends lost 4 bases at V and 7 bases at J; junction bases unmatched: 14. CDR1 and CDR2 (germline): SGHTA, FQGNSA. The CDR3 runs 18 residues. The chain's CDR3 is CASSWEGLAGRPWNEQFF. In DNA, the CDR3 is TGTGCCAGCAGCTGGGAGGGACTAGCGGGCCGCCCGTGGAATGAGCAGTTCTTC. Based on the CDR3 plus reference TRBV7-2 and TRBJ2-1, the full variable domain is GAGVSQSPSNKVTEKGKDVELRCDPISGHTALYWYRQSLGQGLEFLIYFQGNSAPDKSGLPSDRFSAERTGGSVSTLTIQRTQQEDSAVYLCASSWEGLAGRPWNEQFFGPGTRLTVL.

This chain connects TRBV30 to TRBJ2-7, with a tentative D call TRBD1 (5 bases). Germline V gene data show CDR1 as GTSNPN and CDR2 as SVGIG (reference sequence). This CDR3 has 16 residues. The ends were cut back, 2 bases at V and 3 bases at J, with 20 bases in the middle. This chain's CDR3 is CAWSKRIDPRDYEQYF. The CDR3, as DNA: TGTGCCTGGAGTAAGCGAATCGACCCCAGGGACTACGAGCAGTACTTC.

The chain carries TRBV4-1 and TRBJ2-2, with D perhaps being TRBD1 or TRBD2 (5 bases each). Per the germline V gene, CDR1 is MGHRA and CDR2 is YSYEKL. The ends were cut back, 0 bases at V and 2 bases at J, with 13 bases in the middle. This CDR3 has 17 amino acids. The CDR3 DNA follows: TGCGCCAGCAGCCAAGATGGGGGTCTACTTAACACCGGGGAGCTGTTTTTT. It encodes CASSQDGGLLNTGELFF.

The chain recombines TRBV5-1 with TRBJ2-7; 7 bases are a match to TRBD1. CDR3 length equals 14 residues. Germline values: CDR1 SGHRS, CDR2 YFSETQ. V lost 2 bases to trimming and J lost 2 bases; unmatched junction nucleotides: 4. In nucleotides, the CDR3 is TGCGCCAGCAGCTTTGGGACAGATGCCTACGAGCAGTACTTC. Its protein product is CASSFGTDAYEQYF.